The rows below give T cell receptor beta chains drawn from one sample of a study of blood T cell repertoires in COVID-19. Clones were read by immunoSEQ multiplex PCR, and TCRdb kept only the in-frame ones, dropping some. The table has hundreds of thousands of clones, about 88% seen once; the top ten hold roughly 8%. The sequencing input was peripheral blood. The source of these receptors is a woman in her fifties or sixties with COVID-19, enrolled during active disease. CDR3s include the opening cysteine and the closing phenylalanine or tryptophan. The D gene is left open where the match is weak. The size of a clone is reported for some rows only, either as once, few or many, or as a class for expanded clones.

TRBD1,TRBV15,14,NA,CATSRGQGGTEAFF
NA,TRBV3-1/TRBV3-2,13,NA,CASSQDSGDHYTF
NA,TRBV2,15,NA,CASSEARISNSPLHF
TRBD1,TRBV9,14,NA,CASSGTGTAAEAFF
NA,TRBV5-5,14,NA,CASSLGRDGYEQYF
TRBD1,TRBV28,15,NA,CASSPDRGRGYGYTF
NA,TRBV6-5,13,NA,CASRRALRYGYTF
NA,TRBV12-3/TRBV12-4,11,NA,CACRSGYEQYF
NA,TRBV2,12,NA,CASRGGENTIYF
NA,TRBV4-1,19,NA,CASSQDPLKSTSSNTEAFF
NA,TRBV24-1,13,few,CATSGGGSNEQFF